This T cell receptor beta chain was found in a study of neoadjuvant anti-PD-1 for oral cavity cancer. Per the germline V gene, CDR1 is SGHTA and CDR2 is FQGNSA. This CDR3 is 14 amino acids long. V shed 5 bases and J shed 7 bases, with 12 bases lying between them. Generated by immunoSEQ multiplex PCR, the TCRdb table keeps only in-frame clones and is missing some. This sample has nearly 8,000 clones; roughly 70% occur once, and the top ten carry 2.5% to 3%. About this clone itself: The antigen is not known.

Described time point: after neoadjuvant nivolumab, at surgical resection. The study, taken as a whole, reports: Treg/Th17 ratio rose with pretreatment blood and fell with post-treatment tumor TCRbeta clonality.

The rearrangement links TRBV7-2 to TRBJ1-6; a weak D match, TRBD1 (5 bases). This sequence originates from a person aged 40 to 85 with oral cavity squamous cell carcinoma. The input for sequencing was PBMCs, taken after nivolumab (anti-PD-1) treatment. In nucleotides, the CDR3 is TGTGCCAGCAGCCTCCGGGACGGGAATTCACCCCTCCACTTT. Translation gives CASSLRDGNSPLHF.